The source of this T cell receptor (beta chain) is a study of OX40 agonist ivuxolimab in advanced cancers. Study-wide context: The dose-escalation group included hepatocellular carcinoma, melanoma, renal cell carcinoma and head and neck cancer. Overall study findings and caveats: Expanded clones were, on average, more numerous in CD8+ T cells than in CD4+.

To note about this clone: Its antigen is not known.

TCRdb's table, derived via immunoSEQ multiplex PCR, lists solely in-frame clones and lacks some. This table holds around 58,000 clones, around 87% found once. The CDR3 is made up of 13 amino acids. Germline lookup yields CDR1 SGHNT and CDR2 YENEEA. V was clipped by 6 bases and J by 5 bases; unmatched bases: 5. Systemic immunosuppression or autoimmune disease history was grounds to exclude patients. The chain joins TRBV11-3 to TRBJ2-3, with 7 bases aligning to TRBD2. This TCR was sampled from an adult with an advanced solid tumor such as melanoma, head and neck, liver or kidney cancer. The specimen comprised CD4+ or CD8+ T cells sorted from blood, sampled in a trial of the OX40 agonist ivuxolimab. The CDR3 loop is CASSAGVVDTQYF. The CDR3 DNA sequence: TGTGCCAGCAGTGCGGGAGTCGTAGATACGCAGTATTTT. The full variable domain, completed using reference TRBV11-3 and TRBJ2-3, is EAGVVQSPRYKIIEKKQPVAFWCNPISGHNTLYWYLQNLGQGPELLIRYENEEAVDDSQLPKDRFSAERLKGVDSTLKIQPAELGDSAVYLCASSAGVVDTQYFGPGTRLTVL.